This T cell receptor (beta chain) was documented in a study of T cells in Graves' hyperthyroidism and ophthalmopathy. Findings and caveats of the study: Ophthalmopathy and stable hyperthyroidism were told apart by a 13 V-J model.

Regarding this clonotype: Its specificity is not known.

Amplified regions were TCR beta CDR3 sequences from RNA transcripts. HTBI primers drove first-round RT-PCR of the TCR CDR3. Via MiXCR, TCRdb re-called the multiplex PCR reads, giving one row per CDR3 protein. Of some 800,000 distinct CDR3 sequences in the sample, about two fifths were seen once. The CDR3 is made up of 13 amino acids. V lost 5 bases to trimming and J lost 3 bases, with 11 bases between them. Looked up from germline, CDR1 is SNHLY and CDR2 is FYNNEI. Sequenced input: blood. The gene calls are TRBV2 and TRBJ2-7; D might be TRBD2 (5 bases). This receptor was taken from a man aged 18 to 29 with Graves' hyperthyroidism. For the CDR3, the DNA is TGTGCCAGCAGTTGGAGAGGAGGCTACGAGCAGTACTTC. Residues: CASSWRGGYEQYF.